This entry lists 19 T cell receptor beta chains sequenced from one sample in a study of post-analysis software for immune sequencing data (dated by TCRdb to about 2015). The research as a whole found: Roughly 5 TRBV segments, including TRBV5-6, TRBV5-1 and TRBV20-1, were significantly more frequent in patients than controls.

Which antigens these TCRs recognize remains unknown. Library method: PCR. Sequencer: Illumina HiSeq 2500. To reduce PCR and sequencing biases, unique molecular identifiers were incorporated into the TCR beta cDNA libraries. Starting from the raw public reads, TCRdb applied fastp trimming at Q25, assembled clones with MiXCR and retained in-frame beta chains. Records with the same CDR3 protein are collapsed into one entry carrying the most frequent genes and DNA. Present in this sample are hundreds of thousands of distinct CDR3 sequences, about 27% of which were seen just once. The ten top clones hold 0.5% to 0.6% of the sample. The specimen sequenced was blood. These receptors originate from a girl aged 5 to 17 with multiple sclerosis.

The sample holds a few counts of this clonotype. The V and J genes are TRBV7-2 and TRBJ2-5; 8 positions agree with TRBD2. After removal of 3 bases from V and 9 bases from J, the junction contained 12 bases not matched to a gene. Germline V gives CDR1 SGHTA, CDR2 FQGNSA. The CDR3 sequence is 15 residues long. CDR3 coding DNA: TGTGCCAGCAGCTTGGGGTCTCGGGGGGGGAGGGCCCAGTACTTC. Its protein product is CASSLGSRGGRAQYF.

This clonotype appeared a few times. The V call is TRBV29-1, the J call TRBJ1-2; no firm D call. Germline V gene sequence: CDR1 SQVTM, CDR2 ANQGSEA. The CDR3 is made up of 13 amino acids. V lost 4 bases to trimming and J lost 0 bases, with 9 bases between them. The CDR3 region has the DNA TGCAGCGTTGCGAAGGGCCCTAACTATGGCTACACCTTC. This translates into CSVAKGPNYGYTF. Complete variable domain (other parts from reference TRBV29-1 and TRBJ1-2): SAVISQKPSRDICQRGTSLTIQCQVDSQVTMMFWYRQQPGQSLTLIATANQGSEATYESGFVIDKFPISRPNLTFSTLTVSNMSPEDSSIYLCSVAKGPNYGYTFGSGTRLTVV.

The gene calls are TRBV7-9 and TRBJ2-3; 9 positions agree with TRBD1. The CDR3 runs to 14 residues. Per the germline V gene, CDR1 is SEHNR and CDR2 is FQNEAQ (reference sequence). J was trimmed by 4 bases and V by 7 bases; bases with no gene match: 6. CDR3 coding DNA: TGTGCCAGCATGGGGGACAGGGATCCAGATACGCAGTATTTT. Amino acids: CASMGDRDPDTQYF.

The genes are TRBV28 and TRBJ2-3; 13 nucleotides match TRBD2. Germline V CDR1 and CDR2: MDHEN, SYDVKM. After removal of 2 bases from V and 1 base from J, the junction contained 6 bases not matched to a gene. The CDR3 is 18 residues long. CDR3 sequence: CASSLMGLAGKGTDTQYF. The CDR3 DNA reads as TGTGCCAGCAGTTTAATGGGACTAGCGGGGAAAGGCACAGATACGCAGTATTTT. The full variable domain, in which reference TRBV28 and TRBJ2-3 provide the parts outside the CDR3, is DVKVTQSSRYLVKRTGEKVFLECVQDMDHENMFWYRQDPGLGLRLIYFSYDVKMKEKGDIPEGYSVSREKKERFSLILESASTNQTSMYLCASSLMGLAGKGTDTQYFGPGTRLTVL.

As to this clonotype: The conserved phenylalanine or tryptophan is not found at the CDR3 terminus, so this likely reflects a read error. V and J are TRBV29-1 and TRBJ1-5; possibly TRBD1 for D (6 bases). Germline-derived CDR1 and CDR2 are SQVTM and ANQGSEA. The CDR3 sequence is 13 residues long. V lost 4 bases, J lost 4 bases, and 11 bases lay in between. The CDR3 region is CSVGGGGNQPQHV. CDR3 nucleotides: TGCAGCGTTGGGGGAGGGGGGAATCAGCCCCAGCATGTT.

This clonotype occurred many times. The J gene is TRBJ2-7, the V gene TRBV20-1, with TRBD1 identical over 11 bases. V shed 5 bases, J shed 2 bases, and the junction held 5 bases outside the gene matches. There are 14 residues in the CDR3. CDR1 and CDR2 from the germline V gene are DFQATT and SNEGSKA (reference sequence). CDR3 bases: TGCAGTGCTGACAGGGACAGGGGGACCTACGAGCAGTACTTC. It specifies CSADRDRGTYEQYF.

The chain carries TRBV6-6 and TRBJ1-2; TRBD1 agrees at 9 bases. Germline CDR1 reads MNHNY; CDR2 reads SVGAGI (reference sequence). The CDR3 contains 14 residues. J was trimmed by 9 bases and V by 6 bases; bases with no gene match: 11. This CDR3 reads CASSLPGQGGSYTF. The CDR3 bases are TGTGCCAGCAGCCTCCCGGGACAGGGTGGGAGCTACACCTTC.

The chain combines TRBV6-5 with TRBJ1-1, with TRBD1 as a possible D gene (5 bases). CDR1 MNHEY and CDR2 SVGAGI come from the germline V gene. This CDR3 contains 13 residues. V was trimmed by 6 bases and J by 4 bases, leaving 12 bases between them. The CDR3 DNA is TGTGCCAGCAGAAACATGGGGACCACTGAAGCTTTCTTT. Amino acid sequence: CASRNMGTTEAFF.

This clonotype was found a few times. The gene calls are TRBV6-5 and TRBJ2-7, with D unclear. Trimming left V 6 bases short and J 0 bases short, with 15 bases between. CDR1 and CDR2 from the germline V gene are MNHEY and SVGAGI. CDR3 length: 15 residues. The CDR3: CASRAPRLGSYEQYF. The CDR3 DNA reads TGTGCCAGCAGAGCCCCGAGACTGGGCTCCTACGAGCAGTACTTC.

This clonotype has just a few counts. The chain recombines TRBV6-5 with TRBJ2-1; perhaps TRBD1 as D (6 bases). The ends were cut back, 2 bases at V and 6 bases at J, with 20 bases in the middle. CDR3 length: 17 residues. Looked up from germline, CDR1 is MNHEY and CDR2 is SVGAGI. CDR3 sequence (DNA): TGTGCCAGCAGTTACAACGGCAGGCACAGGGCCAGCAATGAGCAGTTCTTC. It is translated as CASSYNGRHRASNEQFF.

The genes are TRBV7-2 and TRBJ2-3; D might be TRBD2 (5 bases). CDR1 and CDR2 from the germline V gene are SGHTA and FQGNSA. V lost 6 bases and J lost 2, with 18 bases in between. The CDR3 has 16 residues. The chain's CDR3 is CASSSPEARATDTQYF. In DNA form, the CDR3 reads TGTGCCAGCAGTTCCCCGGAGGCGCGGGCCACAGATACGCAGTATTTT.

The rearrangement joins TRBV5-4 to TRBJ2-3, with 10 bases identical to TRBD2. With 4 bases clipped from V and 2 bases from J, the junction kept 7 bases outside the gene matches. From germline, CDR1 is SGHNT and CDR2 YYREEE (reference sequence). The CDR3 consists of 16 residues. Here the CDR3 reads CASSNGLAAYTDTQYF. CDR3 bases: TGTGCCAGCAGCAACGGACTAGCGGCGTACACAGATACGCAGTATTTT.

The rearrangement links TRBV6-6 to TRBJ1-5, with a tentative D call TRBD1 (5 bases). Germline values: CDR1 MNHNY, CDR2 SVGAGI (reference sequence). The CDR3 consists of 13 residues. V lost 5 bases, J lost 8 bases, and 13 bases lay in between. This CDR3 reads CASSTSRREPQHF. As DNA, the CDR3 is TGTGCCAGCAGTACCTCCCGCAGGGAGCCCCAGCATTTT.

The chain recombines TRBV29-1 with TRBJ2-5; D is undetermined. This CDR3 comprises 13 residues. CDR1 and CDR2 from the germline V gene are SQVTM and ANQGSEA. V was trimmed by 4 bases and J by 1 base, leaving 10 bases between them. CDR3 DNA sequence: TGCAGCGTTGTAGTGGTCTTCCAAGAGACCCAGTACTTC. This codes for CSVVVVFQETQYF.

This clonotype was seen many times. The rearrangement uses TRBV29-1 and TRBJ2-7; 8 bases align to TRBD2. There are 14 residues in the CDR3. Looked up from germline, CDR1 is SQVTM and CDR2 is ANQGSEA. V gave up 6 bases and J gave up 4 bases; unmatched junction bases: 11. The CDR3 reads CSVLGGLEGYEQYF. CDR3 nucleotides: TGCAGCGTCCTGGGGGGACTAGAGGGGTACGAGCAGTACTTC.

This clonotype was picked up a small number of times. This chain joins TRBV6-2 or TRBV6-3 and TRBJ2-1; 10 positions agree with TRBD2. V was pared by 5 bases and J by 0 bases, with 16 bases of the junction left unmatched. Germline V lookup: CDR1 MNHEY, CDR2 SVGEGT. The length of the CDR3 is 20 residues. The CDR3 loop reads CASSIFRRLAGLSSYNEQFF. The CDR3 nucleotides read TGTGCCAGCAGTATCTTCCGGAGACTAGCGGGCCTCAGCTCCTACAATGAGCAGTTCTTC.

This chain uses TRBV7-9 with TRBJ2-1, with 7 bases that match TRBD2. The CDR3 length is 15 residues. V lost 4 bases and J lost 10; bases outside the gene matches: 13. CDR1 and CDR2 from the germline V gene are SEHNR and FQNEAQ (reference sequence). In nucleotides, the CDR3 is TGTGCCAGCAGCTCCCCCGGGAGGACGGCTATAGAGCAGTTCTTC. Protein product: CASSSPGRTAIEQFF.

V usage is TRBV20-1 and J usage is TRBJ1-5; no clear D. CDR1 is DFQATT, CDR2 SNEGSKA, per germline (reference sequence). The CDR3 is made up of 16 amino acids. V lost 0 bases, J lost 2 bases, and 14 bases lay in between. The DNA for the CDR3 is TGCAGTGCTAGAGATGCATTGGCAAGGGGCAATCAGCCCCAGCATTTT. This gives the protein CSARDALARGNQPQHF.

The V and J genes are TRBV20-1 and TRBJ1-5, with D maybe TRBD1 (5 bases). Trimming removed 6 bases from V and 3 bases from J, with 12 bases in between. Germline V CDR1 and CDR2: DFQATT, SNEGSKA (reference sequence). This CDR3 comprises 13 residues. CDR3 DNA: TGCAGTGCCGATCAGGGACTCAATCAGCCCCAGCATTTT. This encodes CSADQGLNQPQHF.